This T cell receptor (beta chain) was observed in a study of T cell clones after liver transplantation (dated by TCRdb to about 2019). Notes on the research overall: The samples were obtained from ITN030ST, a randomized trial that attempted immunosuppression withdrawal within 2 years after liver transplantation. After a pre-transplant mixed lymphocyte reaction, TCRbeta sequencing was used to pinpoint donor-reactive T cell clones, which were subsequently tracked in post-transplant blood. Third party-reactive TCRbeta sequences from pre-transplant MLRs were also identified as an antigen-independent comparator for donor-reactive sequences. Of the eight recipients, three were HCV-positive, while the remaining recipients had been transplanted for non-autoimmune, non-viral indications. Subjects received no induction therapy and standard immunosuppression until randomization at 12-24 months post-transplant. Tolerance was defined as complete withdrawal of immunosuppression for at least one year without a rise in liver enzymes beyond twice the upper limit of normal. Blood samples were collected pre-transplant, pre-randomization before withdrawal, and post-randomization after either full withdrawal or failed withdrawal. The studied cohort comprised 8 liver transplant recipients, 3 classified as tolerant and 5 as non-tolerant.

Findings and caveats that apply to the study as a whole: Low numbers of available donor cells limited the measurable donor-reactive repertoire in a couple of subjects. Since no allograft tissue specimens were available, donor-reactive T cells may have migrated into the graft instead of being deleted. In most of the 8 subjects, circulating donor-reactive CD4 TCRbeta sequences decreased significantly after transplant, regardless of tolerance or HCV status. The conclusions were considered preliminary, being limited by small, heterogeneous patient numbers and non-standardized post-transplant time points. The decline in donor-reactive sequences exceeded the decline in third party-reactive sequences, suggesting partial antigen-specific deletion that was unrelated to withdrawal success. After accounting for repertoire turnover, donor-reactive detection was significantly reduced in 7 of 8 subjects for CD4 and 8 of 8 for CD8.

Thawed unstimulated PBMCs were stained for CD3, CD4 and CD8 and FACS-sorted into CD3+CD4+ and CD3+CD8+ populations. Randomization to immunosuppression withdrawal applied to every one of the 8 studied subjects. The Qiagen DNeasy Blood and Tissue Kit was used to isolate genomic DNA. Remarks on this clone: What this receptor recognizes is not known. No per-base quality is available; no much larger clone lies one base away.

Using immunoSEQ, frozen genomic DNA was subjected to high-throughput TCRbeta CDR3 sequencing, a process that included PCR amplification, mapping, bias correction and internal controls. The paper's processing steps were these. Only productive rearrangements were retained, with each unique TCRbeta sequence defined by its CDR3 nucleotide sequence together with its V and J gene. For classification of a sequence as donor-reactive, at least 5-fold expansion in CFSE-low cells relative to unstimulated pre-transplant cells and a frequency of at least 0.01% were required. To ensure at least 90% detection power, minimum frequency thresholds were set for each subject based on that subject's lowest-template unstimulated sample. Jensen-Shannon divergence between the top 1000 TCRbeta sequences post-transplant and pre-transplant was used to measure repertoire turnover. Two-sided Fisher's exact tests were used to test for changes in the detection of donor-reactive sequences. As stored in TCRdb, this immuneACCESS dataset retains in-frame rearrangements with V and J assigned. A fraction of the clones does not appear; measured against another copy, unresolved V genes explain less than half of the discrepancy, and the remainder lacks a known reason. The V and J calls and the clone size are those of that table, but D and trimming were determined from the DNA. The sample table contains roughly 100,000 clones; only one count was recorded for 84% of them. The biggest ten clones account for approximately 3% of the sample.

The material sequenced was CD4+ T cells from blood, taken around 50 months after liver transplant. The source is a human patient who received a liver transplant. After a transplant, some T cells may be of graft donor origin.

The nucleotide sequence reads as follows: TGTGCCAGTACCAATACAGGGGTACCCACTGAAGCTTTCTTT. Its product reads: CASTNTGVPTEAFF. The chain joins TRBV19 to TRBJ1-1, with 7 central nucleotides matching TRBD1. The CDR3 contains 14 residues, cysteine and phenylalanine counted. The entry retains the CDR3 DNA only, 42 bases that are in frame from base 1. The germline V gene (reference sequence) sets CDR1 to LNHDA and CDR2 to SQIVND. Trimming leaves V shorter by 7 bases and J shorter by 4 bases, with the junction holding 9 bases beyond the gene matches.